This TCR beta chain came from a study of OX40 agonist ivuxolimab in advanced cancers. The repertoire was sequenced with immunoSEQ multiplex PCR; TCRdb's copy has only in-frame clones and lacks some. The sample records 15,000 or so clones, 80% to 90% being singletons. Germline CDR1 reads GTSNPN; CDR2 reads SVGIG (reference sequence). V shed 2 bases and J shed 4 bases, with 8 bases lying between them. The CDR3 sequence is 12 residues long. The genes are TRBV30 and TRBJ1-2, with D possibly matching TRBD1 (6 bases). The clonotype originates from an adult with an advanced solid tumor such as melanoma, head and neck, liver or kidney cancer. Source: CD4+ or CD8+ T cells sorted from blood, taken in a trial of the OX40 agonist ivuxolimab. Written as DNA, the CDR3 is TGTGCCTGGAGTCAGGGGTCCTATGGCTACACCTTC. It codes for CAWSQGSYGYTF.